Presented here are 29 T cell receptor beta chains from one specimen sequenced in a study of technical replicates of blood from several donors. TCRdb keeps only in-frame clones here, not all; method: immunoSEQ multiplex PCR. The sample has 80,000 or so clones, roughly 98% seen once. Sequenced input: T cells isolated from PBMCs. Source of these receptors: a human donor in good health.

The CDR3 reads CASSLSLYNEQFF. CDR3 DNA sequence: TGTGCCAGCAGTTTATCCTTGTACAATGAGCAGTTCTTC. The gene calls are TRBV28 and TRBJ2-1; D remains unclear. V lost 1 base, J lost 4 bases, and 5 bases lay in between. CDR1 is MDHEN, CDR2 SYDVKM, per germline. This CDR3 region has 13 residues.

The V call is TRBV5-6, the J call TRBJ2-7; 7 nucleotides align to TRBD1. V gave up 4 bases and J gave up 3 bases; unmatched junction bases: 22. The CDR3 totals 19 residues. CDR1 SGHDT and CDR2 YYEEEE come from the germline V gene. The CDR3 loop reads CASSGDRYLLGSANYEQYF. The CDR3 coding sequence is TGTGCCAGCAGCGGGGACAGATACTTATTGGGTAGCGCCAACTACGAGCAGTACTTC. The full variable domain, in which reference TRBV5-6 and TRBJ2-7 provide the parts outside the CDR3, is DAGVTQSPTHLIKTRGQQVTLRCSPKSGHDTVSWYQQALGQGPQFIFQYYEEEERQRGNFPDRFSGHQFPNYSSELNVNALLLGDSALYLCASSGDRYLLGSANYEQYFGPGTRLTVT.

The rearrangement uses TRBV9 and TRBJ1-1, with D possibly matching TRBD1 (6 bases). The germline V and J ends were trimmed by 0 bases and 1 base, with 10 bases remaining between them. Germline values: CDR1 SGDLS, CDR2 YYNGEE. CDR3 length equals 15 residues. The CDR3 sequence is CASSVDGRGNTEAFF. CDR3 DNA: TGTGCCAGCAGCGTAGATGGCAGGGGGAACACTGAAGCTTTCTTT.

The V call is TRBV7-9, the J call TRBJ2-1; unclear D gene. The length of the CDR3 is 12 residues. The V end was cut by 8 bases, the J end by 7 bases, with 12 bases between. CDR1 is SEHNR and CDR2 is FQNEAQ in the germline V gene (reference sequence). The CDR3 is CASLTQRNEQFF. The CDR3 DNA reads TGTGCCAGCCTAACCCAGCGAAATGAGCAGTTCTTC.

The chain links TRBV7-6 to TRBJ2-5; TRBD2 matches at 8 bases. The ends lost 2 bases at V and 3 bases at J; junction bases unmatched: 8. CDR1 and CDR2 from the germline V gene are SGHVS and FNYEAQ. The CDR3 contains 16 residues. The CDR3 sequence is CASSLPTGGQEETQYF. The CDR3 region has the DNA TGTGCCAGCAGCTTACCAACGGGGGGGCAGGAAGAGACCCAGTACTTC. Full variable domain (remainder filled in from reference TRBV7-6 and TRBJ2-5): GAGVSQSPRYKVTKRGQDVALRCDPISGHVSLYWYRQALGQGPEFLTYFNYEAQQDKSGLPNDRFSAERPEGSISTLTIQRTEQRDSAMYRCASSLPTGGQEETQYFGPGTRLLVL.

The rearrangement uses TRBV27 and TRBJ2-7, with TRBD1 as a possible D gene (5 bases). V lost 5 bases and J 4 bases, leaving 18 bases between the germline ends. The germline V gene has CDR1 MNHEY and CDR2 SMNVEV (reference sequence). This CDR3 has 15 residues. DNA for the CDR3: TGTGCCAGCAGTCCAAAGTTTGACAGAGCTTACGAGCAGTACTTC. Its translation: CASSPKFDRAYEQYF.

The genes are TRBV21-1 and TRBJ1-1. TRBV21-1 is annotated as a pseudogene. CDR3 length equals 13 residues. The CDR3 DNA sequence: TGTGCCAGCAGCAGCGATGGGAGGGCTGAAGCTTTCTTT. Encoded protein: CASSSDGRAEAFF.

V gene TRBV5-1 combines with J gene TRBJ2-7; 10 bases are a match to TRBD1. The junction had 5 bases not matched to a gene; V was cut back by 4 bases and J by 1 base. The germline CDR1 and CDR2 sequences are SGHRS and YFSETQ. The CDR3 spans 15 residues. CDR3 in DNA: TGCGCCAGCAGCGGGACAGGGGATGGTTCCTACGAGCAGTACTTC. This sequence encodes CASSGTGDGSYEQYF.

DNA of the CDR3: TGTGCCAGTAGTGCGTCGACAGGGATTCTTTCCGCTTTCTATGGCTACACCTTC. This translates into CASSASTGILSAFYGYTF. The gene calls are TRBV19 and TRBJ1-2; 7 nucleotides align to TRBD1. Germline V gene sequence: CDR1 LNHDA, CDR2 SQIVND (reference sequence). The CDR3 is made up of 18 amino acids. The V and J ends lost 5 bases and 4 bases, in that order; junction bases with no gene match: 19.

The J gene is TRBJ1-2, the V gene TRBV10-3, with a weak D call TRBD1 (5 bases). The V and J ends lost 10 bases and 8 bases respectively, with 26 bases between them. The CDR3 sequence is 15 residues long. Looked up from germline, CDR1 is ENHRY and CDR2 is SYGVKD. DNA of the CDR3: TGTGCCACACAACCTGAACCCGACAGACGACAGGGCTACACCTTC. This sequence encodes CATQPEPDRRQGYTF.

CDR3 DNA: TGTGCCAGTAGTGCCTGGACAGCCGAGCGGGGGAAGGCCCAGTACTTC. Its translation is CASSAWTAERGKAQYF. The gene calls are TRBV19 and TRBJ2-5; 8 nucleotides match TRBD2. This CDR3 region has 16 residues. CDR1 and CDR2 (germline): LNHDA, SQIVND (reference sequence). V was clipped by 5 bases and J by 9 bases; unmatched bases: 17.

This clone has a single count. V is TRBV27 and J is TRBJ2-1; D call uncertain. The germline CDR1 and CDR2 sequences are MNHEY and SMNVEV (reference sequence). Trimming cost V 7 bases and J 8 bases, with 9 bases left between them. The CDR3 extends over 11 amino acids. The CDR3 region has the DNA TGTGCCAGCATTACTCCGCATGAGCAGTTCTTC. Residues: CASITPHEQFF.

This clone was seen once. V and J are TRBV4-2 and TRBJ2-2; 8 bases are shared with TRBD1. CDR3 length: 17 residues. V lost 0 bases and J lost 5; bases outside the gene matches: 8. Germline loops: CDR1 LGHNA, CDR2 YNFKEQ. The CDR3 loop reads CASSQDGQGARTGELFF. CDR3 nucleotide sequence: TGTGCCAGCAGCCAAGATGGGCAGGGGGCGAGAACCGGGGAGCTGTTTTTT.

This chain uses TRBV5-4 with TRBJ2-2; the match to TRBD2 covers 7 bases. CDR1 and CDR2 from the germline V gene are SGHNT and YYREEE (reference sequence). Trimming cost V 0 bases and J 8 bases; bases outside gene matches: 7. CDR3 size: 15 residues. The CDR3 DNA is TGTGCCAGCAGCTTGGCCTCGGGAGGTGGAGGGGAGCTGTTTTTT. As protein: CASSLASGGGGELFF.

V gene TRBV4-1 combines with J gene TRBJ2-1; TRBD2 is a possible D gene (6 bases). Germline assignment: CDR1 MGHRA and CDR2 YSYEKL. This CDR3 region has 16 residues. The V and J ends lost 5 bases and 3 bases respectively, with 17 bases between them. The CDR3 reads CASSVPGLPIYNEQFF. As DNA, the CDR3 is TGCGCCAGCAGCGTACCGGGACTCCCAATCTACAATGAGCAGTTCTTC.

CDR3 sequence (DNA): TGTGCCAGCAGCTACGGCGGGGGCTTAGACGGGGAGCTGTTTTTT. Protein sequence: CASSYGGGLDGELFF. The V and J genes are TRBV5-4 and TRBJ2-2; D may be TRBD2 (7 bases). V lost 3 bases, J lost 7 bases, and 16 bases lay in between. CDR3 length equals 15 residues. CDR1 is SGHNT and CDR2 is YYREEE in the germline V gene (reference sequence).

This sequence joins TRBV5-4 and TRBJ2-1, with 12 nucleotides matching TRBD2. The CDR3 consists of 18 residues. The ends lost 4 bases at V and 4 bases at J; junction bases unmatched: 12. CDR1 SGHNT and CDR2 YYREEE come from the germline V gene (reference sequence). CDR3 protein: CASSRAESSGRGYNEQFF. The CDR3, as DNA: TGTGCCAGCAGCAGGGCTGAATCTAGCGGGAGGGGGTACAATGAGCAGTTCTTC.

The genes are TRBV29-1 and TRBJ2-7; D perhaps matches TRBD1 (5 bases). The V end lost 4 bases, the J end lost 2 bases, and 12 bases lay between the germline ends. CDR3 length: 13 residues. The V gene's germline CDR1 is SQVTM and CDR2 ANQGSEA. The CDR3 DNA follows: TGCAGCGTTGCGCAGGGTCCTCCCTACGAGCAGTACTTC. This gives the protein CSVAQGPPYEQYF.

The J gene is TRBJ2-6, the V gene TRBV28; the match to TRBD1 covers 8 bases. Germline CDR1 and CDR2: MDHEN and SYDVKM. The length of the CDR3 is 15 residues. Trimming took 6 bases from V and 7 from J; bases not matched to a gene: 8. The CDR3 nucleotides are TGTGCCAGCAGCTCGACAGGGGCAAAAGCCAACGTCCTGACTTTC. Its protein product is CASSSTGAKANVLTF.

The chain couples TRBV5-4 to TRBJ2-3; 13 nucleotides match TRBD2. V gave up 2 bases and J gave up 2 bases; unmatched junction bases: 2. The CDR3 is made up of 16 amino acids. Germline V gives CDR1 SGHNT, CDR2 YYREEE (reference sequence). CDR3 bases: TGTGCCAGCAGCTTAGGACTAGCGGGAGACACAGATACGCAGTATTTT. Amino acids: CASSLGLAGDTDTQYF.

The rearrangement joins TRBV7-9 to TRBJ1-1; 8 bases line up with TRBD1. The CDR3 is made up of 15 amino acids. Germline V lookup: CDR1 SEHNR, CDR2 FQNEAQ (reference sequence). Unmatched junction bases numbered 14, after V lost 9 bases and J lost 5 bases. The CDR3 nucleotides are TGTGCCAGTACCGGGACAGGTAACAGAGGGACTGAAGCTTTCTTT. Translating gives CASTGTGNRGTEAFF.

The chain couples TRBV18 to TRBJ2-7; 8 nucleotides match TRBD1. V shed 6 bases and J 5 bases; nucleotides not matched to a gene: 9. Germline-derived CDR1 and CDR2 are KGHSH and LQKENI. This CDR3 spans 14 amino acids. CDR3 bases: TGTGCCAGCTCGCTTGCGGGACAGGCTGACGAGCAGTACTTC. Translating it yields CASSLAGQADEQYF.

The V and J genes are TRBV9 and TRBJ2-2; D may be TRBD2 (5 bases). Trimming shortened V by 0 bases and J by 3 bases, and 9 bases separated the two germline ends. Germline CDR1 and CDR2: SGDLS and YYNGEE. The CDR3 sequence is 15 residues long. The CDR3 region has the DNA TGTGCCAGCAGCGTAGGTGGAGGCTACACCGGGGAGCTGTTTTTT. It encodes CASSVGGGYTGELFF. The full variable domain, in which reference TRBV9 and TRBJ2-2 provide the parts outside the CDR3, is DSGVTQTPKHLITATGQRVTLRCSPRSGDLSVYWYQQSLDQGLQFLIQYYNGEERAKGNILERFSAQQFPDLHSELNLSSLELGDSALYFCASSVGGGYTGELFFGEGSRLTVL.

V is TRBV7-2 and J is TRBJ2-3; D gene uncertain. This CDR3 region has 16 residues. Germline loops: CDR1 SGHTA, CDR2 FQGNSA. The ends were cut back, 5 bases at V and 0 bases at J, with 15 bases in the middle. CDR3 DNA: TGTGCCAGCAGCCCCTCCCTCGCGACTAGCACAGATACGCAGTATTTT. Translated: CASSPSLATSTDTQYF.

V is TRBV11-2 and J is TRBJ2-7; 11 nucleotides align to TRBD2. The CDR3 covers 16 residues. The germline V gene encodes CDR1 SGHAT and CDR2 FQNNGV. V shed 6 bases, J shed 2 bases, and the junction held 9 bases outside the gene matches. CDR3 loop: CASRVASGRTAYEQYF. In nucleotides, the CDR3 is TGTGCCAGCAGGGTAGCTAGCGGGAGGACCGCCTACGAGCAGTACTTC.

The chain recombines TRBV4-2 with TRBJ2-1; TRBD2 aligns across 7 bases. This CDR3 region has 14 residues. Germline V lookup: CDR1 LGHNA, CDR2 YNFKEQ. Trimming cost V 0 bases and J 8 bases; bases outside gene matches: 4. CDR3 amino acids: CASSQETSRDEQFF. The CDR3 DNA reads as TGTGCCAGCAGCCAAGAGACTAGCAGGGATGAGCAGTTCTTC.

V usage is TRBV7-8 and J usage is TRBJ2-6, with 11 bases identical to TRBD1. This CDR3 has 18 residues. Germline values: CDR1 SGHVS, CDR2 FQNEAQ. V was pared by 7 bases and J by 0 bases, with 8 bases of the junction left unmatched. The CDR3 here is CASKKDRGRTSGANVLTF. CDR3 nucleotides: TGTGCCAGCAAAAAGGACAGGGGGCGAACCTCTGGGGCCAACGTCCTGACTTTC. Based on the CDR3 plus reference TRBV7-8 and TRBJ2-6, the full variable domain is GAGVSQSPRYKVAKRGQDVALRCDPISGHVSLFWYQQALGQGPEFLTYFQNEAQLDKSGLPSDRFFAERPEGSVSTLKIQRTQQEDSAVYLCASKKDRGRTSGANVLTFGAGSRLTVL.

The chain carries TRBV7-3 and TRBJ1-1; no clear D gene. This CDR3 contains 15 residues. Per the germline V gene, CDR1 is SGHTA and CDR2 is FQGTGA. Trimming removed 2 bases at V and 4 bases at J, with 14 bases between. The CDR3 DNA reads TGTGCCAGCAGCTTACAGTCATCTCCAATCACTGAAGCTTTCTTT. Protein: CASSLQSSPITEAFF.

The chain employs TRBV27 and TRBJ2-2, with TRBD1 identical over 7 bases. Germline V gives CDR1 MNHEY, CDR2 SMNVEV (reference sequence). The CDR3 length is 16 residues. The trim removed 6 bases at V and 4 bases at J, leaving 11 bases unmatched. The CDR3 is CASSLRDSPFTGELFF. In DNA form, the CDR3 reads TGTGCCAGCAGCTTAAGGGACAGCCCCTTCACCGGGGAGCTGTTTTTT.